The present T cell receptor (beta chain) was sequenced within a study of beta chain features in type 1 diabetes (dated by TCRdb to the late 2010s). In terms of the full investigation: No differences in mean age, gender distribution, total cell number or subset yield were found between patients and healthy donors. Across all samples, some 100,000,000 sorted cells were examined, and cell number per subset correlated strongly with RNA yield. In the study, recently diagnosed type 1 diabetes patients and matched healthy donors were compared on the TCRB repertoires of their sorted circulating CD4+ T cell subsets. Regulatory and stem cell-like memory subsets were isolated from only 8 patients and roughly eight healthy donors, whereas naive and central memory subsets came from all 28 donors. Overall study outcomes, separate from this receptor: In all four CD4+ subsets, TCRB CDR3 length was moderately but significantly shorter in type 1 diabetes patients. Patients with type 1 diabetes made fewer insertions and deleted more nucleotides at VDJ recombination sites, implying thymic rearrangement abnormalities. Because cDNA was sequenced instead of genomic DNA, highly expressing activated cells could be over-represented, though the groups showed no difference in activation or CD3 levels. PCR might favor shorter templates, but patient and control samples were amplified and corrected together, so any skew would affect both groups equally. HLA sub-analyses involved small numbers of individuals, so any influence of HLA type on TCRB rearrangement remained unresolved. Naive, central memory and regulatory TCRB repertoires appeared to be more alike among patients than among healthy donors.

The High Capacity cDNA Reverse Transcription Kit was used to reverse transcribe all of the isolated RNA, meaning that expressed TCRB transcripts were what got sequenced. Naive, central memory and regulatory T cell samples underwent deep immunoSEQ sequencing, averaging about 3.57 million total reads per sample. Sorted cells were lysed in RLT buffer, and RNA was extracted using DNase-treated RNeasy Micro or Mini kits according to cell number. Each cell subset was processed on its own to prevent cross-contamination, while patient and healthy donor samples were processed together. The immunoSEQ multiplex PCR was used to amplify TCRB sequences from cDNA, generating 87-bp fragments that spanned the CDR3 region. Sequencing of the amplicons was done on the Illumina HiSeq platform. Processing in the source paper ran as follows. Synthetic template baselines were used to correct PCR bias computationally, reads within Hamming distance 2 were collapsed together, and singletons that could not be merged were discarded. Reads were aligned against IMGT so that V, D and J genes, CDR3 length and insertions or deletions at six rearrangement sites could be assigned. Within each subset, clonotype counts were normalized to the number of sorted cells before true diversity and Gini coefficients were calculated with the tcR R package. Repertoire sharing was quantified using the overlap coefficient calculated on TCRB nucleotide sequences. Out-of-frame TCRB sequences from naive cells were analyzed as a proxy for the pre-selection repertoire. The table was pulled from immuneACCESS by TCRdb, which kept in-frame rearrangements only. Such tables lose some clones; where checked, under half of the loss comes from unresolved V genes, and the rest has no known cause. V and J calls and clone size are those listed in that table; D and trimming were worked out from the DNA. The sample table shows under 500,000 clones, and 25% to 35% are seen once. Of the sample, 0.06% to 0.07% is held by the ten largest clones.

Each donor gave one peripheral blood draw, approximately 0.11 L on average, collected into heparinised tubes. Using a panel that included CD45RO, CCR7, CD25, CD127, CD95 and CD27, naive, central memory, regulatory and stem cell-like memory CD4+ T cells were sorted on a BD FACSAria II. All sorted populations exceeded 95% purity. PBMCs were isolated right away by Lymphoprep density gradient centrifugation and were stained directly, without culture. Samples were stained and sorted in pairs, with one healthy donor and one patient per experiment, so that batch effects were minimized. CDR1 and CDR2 are drawn from the germline V gene: SGHVS, FQNEAQ. Deletion took 5 bases off V and 1 base off J, with a span of 11 bases between the germline ends. From cysteine to phenylalanine, the CDR3 is 14 amino acids long. Of all the DNA, just the CDR3 is kept, 42 bases in frame from base 1. This clone was picked up one time. This receptor's antigen is unknown. It has no much larger one-base neighbor in the sample; base qualities were not kept.

Sequencing used naive CD4+ T cells from blood. According to the study, the label for this sample's cell subset or site signals: true naive CD4+ T cells. The sequence links TRBV7-8 to TRBJ2-5, with the D gene not clear enough to name. This TCR derives from a man aged 18-30 years in good health. The nucleotides read TGTGCCAGCAGCGCTCGACCTCTCCAAGAGACCCAGTACTTC. Translated, it gives CASSARPLQETQYF. The full variable domain, completed from the reference TRBV7-8 and TRBJ2-5 proteins outside the CDR3, reads GAGVSQSPRYKVAKRGQDVALRCDPISGHVSLFWYQQALGQGPEFLTYFQNEAQLDKSGLPSDRFFAERPEGSVSTLKIQRTQQEDSAVYLCASSARPLQETQYFGPGTRLLVL.